The rows below give T cell receptor beta chains drawn from one sample of a study of a mutant IDH1 vaccine in newly diagnosed glioma. Only in-frame clones appear in the TCRdb table, and some are missing; sequencing was by immunoSEQ multiplex PCR. The table records 55,000 to 70,000 clones, approximately 83% of them present only once. The material sequenced was PBMCs, taken from a glioma patient treated with radiotherapy, temozolomide or both. The receptors here all came from a man aged 25-40 years with glioma. Each CDR3 is given with its conserved first and last residue. Each record gives: D gene, V gene, clone size, CDR3 length, J gene, CDR3 DNA, CDR3 protein. D genes are given only for firm matches. Size is stated for part of the rows, as once, few or many counts, or as a class when the clone is expanded.

d_call: .
v_call: TRBV11-2
clone_size: .
cdr3_length: 16
j_call: TRBJ2-7
cdr3_nt: TGTGCCAGCAGCCTAGGAGAACCGACTACCAACTACGAGCAGTACTTC
cdr3_aa: CASSLGEPTTNYEQYF

d_call: TRBD1
v_call: TRBV5-8
clone_size: .
cdr3_length: 16
j_call: TRBJ1-1
cdr3_nt: TGTGCCAGCAGCATAAACAGGGGCGCAAGGAACACTGAAGCTTTCTTT
cdr3_aa: CASSINRGARNTEAFF

d_call: TRBD1
v_call: TRBV2
clone_size: .
cdr3_length: 17
j_call: TRBJ1-6
cdr3_nt: TGTGCCAGCAGTGTATCCGGGACAGGTATCCTTCCGTCACCCCTCCACTTT
cdr3_aa: CASSVSGTGILPSPLHF

d_call: .
v_call: TRBV7-9
clone_size: .
cdr3_length: 17
j_call: TRBJ2-2
cdr3_nt: TGTGCCAGCAGGACAGGTGTAGGCGCCGCGAACACCGGGGAGCTGTTTTTT
cdr3_aa: CASRTGVGAANTGELFF

d_call: .
v_call: TRBV4-1
clone_size: few
cdr3_length: 15
j_call: TRBJ1-2
cdr3_nt: TGCGCCAGCAGCCAAGTGGCCACCGGCCCGATTGGCTACACCTTC
cdr3_aa: CASSQVATGPIGYTF

d_call: .
v_call: TRBV30
clone_size: few
cdr3_length: 13
j_call: TRBJ1-2
cdr3_nt: TGTGCCTGGAGTGCAACAGGGATCTATGGCTACACCTTC
cdr3_aa: CAWSATGIYGYTF

d_call: .
v_call: TRBV18
clone_size: once
cdr3_length: 15
j_call: TRBJ1-4
cdr3_nt: TGTGCCAGCTCACCACCGGGACGAAGAGGCGAAAAACTGTTTTTT
cdr3_aa: CASSPPGRRGEKLFF

d_call: .
v_call: TRBV2
clone_size: once
cdr3_length: 13
j_call: TRBJ2-4
cdr3_nt: TGTGCCAGCAGTGAACGGAGTTCCAACATTCAGTACTTC
cdr3_aa: CASSERSSNIQYF

d_call: .
v_call: TRBV7-9
clone_size: once
cdr3_length: 10
j_call: TRBJ2-3
cdr3_nt: TGTGCCAGCTTGGGGGATACGCAGTATTTT
cdr3_aa: CASLGDTQYF

d_call: .
v_call: TRBV19
clone_size: .
cdr3_length: 14
j_call: TRBJ1-5
cdr3_nt: TGTGCCAGTAGTTCAGATTATAGCAATCAGCCCCAGCATTTT
cdr3_aa: CASSSDYSNQPQHF

d_call: .
v_call: TRBV4-1
clone_size: .
cdr3_length: 13
j_call: TRBJ2-7
cdr3_nt: TGCGCCAGCAGCCAAGTTCTTCTAGAAGCTAAGAACTTC
cdr3_aa: CASSQVLLEAKNF

d_call: .
v_call: TRBV2
clone_size: .
cdr3_length: 13
j_call: TRBJ2-3
cdr3_nt: TGTGCCAGCAGTTGGGAGAACACAGATACGCAGTATTTT
cdr3_aa: CASSWENTDTQYF

d_call: .
v_call: TRBV6-6
clone_size: .
cdr3_length: 14
j_call: TRBJ2-7
cdr3_nt: TGTGCCAGCAGCCCGGACAGACCCTCCTACGAGCAGTACTTC
cdr3_aa: CASSPDRPSYEQYF

d_call: .
v_call: TRBV29-1
clone_size: .
cdr3_length: 15
j_call: TRBJ1-4
cdr3_nt: TGCAGCGTTGAAGGGTATCTGGGGACTAATGAAAAACTGTTTTTT
cdr3_aa: CSVEGYLGTNEKLFF

d_call: .
v_call: TRBV18
clone_size: .
cdr3_length: 16
j_call: TRBJ1-1
cdr3_nt: TGTGCCAGCTCACCGATGGTCGGACAGATGAACACTGAAGCTTTCTTT
cdr3_aa: CASSPMVGQMNTEAFF

d_call: .
v_call: TRBV27
clone_size: medium-sized
cdr3_length: 14
j_call: TRBJ2-2
cdr3_nt: TGTGCCAGCAGTTTTGGCTTAACAACCGGGGAGCTGTTTTTT
cdr3_aa: CASSFGLTTGELFF

d_call: TRBD1
v_call: TRBV7-9
clone_size: .
cdr3_length: 14
j_call: TRBJ2-5
cdr3_nt: TGTGCCAGCAGCGCCGGGACAGGGAAAGGGACCCAGTACTTC
cdr3_aa: CASSAGTGKGTQYF

d_call: .
v_call: TRBV27
clone_size: .
cdr3_length: 16
j_call: TRBJ2-1
cdr3_nt: TGTGCCAGCTCGGACTATAACCCAAGCTCCTACAATGAGCAGTTCTTC
cdr3_aa: CASSDYNPSSYNEQFF

d_call: .
v_call: TRBV19
clone_size: .
cdr3_length: 15
j_call: TRBJ1-1
cdr3_nt: TGTGCCAGTAGTATGGGGCACCAGGGTGGGACTGAAGCTTTCTTT
cdr3_aa: CASSMGHQGGTEAFF

d_call: .
v_call: TRBV27
clone_size: once
cdr3_length: 13
j_call: TRBJ1-5
cdr3_nt: TGTGCCAGCCGGGGGGGTGGAGGTCAGCCCCAGCATTTT
cdr3_aa: CASRGGGGQPQHF

d_call: .
v_call: TRBV5-6
clone_size: .
cdr3_length: 14
j_call: TRBJ1-1
cdr3_nt: TGTGCCAGCAGTTCAGGGTCTAGGAACACTGAAGCTTTCTTT
cdr3_aa: CASSSGSRNTEAFF

d_call: .
v_call: TRBV9
clone_size: .
cdr3_length: 15
j_call: TRBJ1-1
cdr3_nt: TGTGCCAGCAGCGTAGCTTCCAGTCAGAACACTGAAGCTTTCTTT
cdr3_aa: CASSVASSQNTEAFF

d_call: .
v_call: TRBV19
clone_size: .
cdr3_length: 15
j_call: TRBJ2-7
cdr3_nt: TGTGCCAGTAGTCCTCATCGGGGCGCCTCCTACGAGCAGTACTTC
cdr3_aa: CASSPHRGASYEQYF

d_call: TRBD2
v_call: TRBV13
clone_size: .
cdr3_length: 18
j_call: TRBJ2-1
cdr3_nt: TGTGCCAGCAGCCTTTCATTCTGGACTAGCGGGGGGGCAAATGAGCAGTTCTTC
cdr3_aa: CASSLSFWTSGGANEQFF